These 29 T cell receptor beta chains originate from one sample sequenced in a study of cytomegalovirus exposure and HLA in healthy donors. Use of 60 Vbeta and 13 Jbeta primers characterized the PCR. Assay used: immunoSEQ multiplex PCR; TCRdb lists only in-frame clones, some missing. The sample yields about 35,000 clones, about 80% seen once. The material sequenced was PBMCs. Receptors were obtained from a male donor in good health and CMV-seronegative.

V usage is TRBV19 and J usage is TRBJ1-2; TRBD1 agrees at 9 bases. Germline CDR1 reads LNHDA; CDR2 reads SQIVND (reference sequence). The CDR3 loop spans 14 amino acids. The J segment lost 3 bases and the V segment lost 5 bases, leaving 4 bases of the junction unmatched. CDR3 bases: TGTGCCAGTAGTCGTTGGACAGGGGACTATGGCTACACCTTC. Translation gives CASSRWTGDYGYTF.

The chain links TRBV28 to TRBJ2-2; D is possibly TRBD2 (9 bases). The CDR3 runs to 21 residues. Germline V gene lookup returns CDR1 MDHEN and CDR2 SYDVKM. The germline V and J ends were trimmed by 5 bases and 8 bases, with 36 bases remaining between them. CDR3 DNA sequence: TGTGCCAGCAGTGCTACCTGGACAGGGCAGATCCTAGCGGGACCCTCTGGGGAGCTGTTTTTT. It codes for CASSATWTGQILAGPSGELFF.

This clone has just a few counts. The V and J genes are TRBV5-4 and TRBJ2-2, with TRBD2 matching 9 bases. The CDR3 sequence is 16 residues long. Germline V gives CDR1 SGHNT, CDR2 YYREEE (reference sequence). V lost 1 base, J lost 7 bases, and 8 bases stayed unmatched. CDR3 amino acids: CASSLPAGGPNGELFF. CDR3 coding DNA: TGTGCCAGCAGCTTGCCGGCGGGAGGGCCCAACGGGGAGCTGTTTTTT.

CDR3 residues: CASSIQGNTIYF. Written as DNA, the CDR3 is TGTGCCAGCAGCATACAGGGAAACACCATATATTTT. J is TRBJ1-3 and V is TRBV28; D gene uncertain. V lost 6 bases, J lost 4 bases, and 7 bases lay in between. The CDR3 covers 12 residues. Germline-derived CDR1 and CDR2 are MDHEN and SYDVKM.

Here the CDR3 reads CASRGQGDQPQHF. The DNA of the CDR3 is TGTGCCAGCAGGGGACAAGGGGATCAGCCCCAGCATTTT. The genes are TRBV28 and TRBJ1-5; D perhaps matches TRBD1 (6 bases). The CDR3 consists of 13 residues. From germline, CDR1 is MDHEN and CDR2 SYDVKM. V was cut by 6 bases and J by 5 bases, with 11 bases left in between.

There are a few counts of this clone. The genes are TRBV6-5 and TRBJ1-4, with TRBD1 matching 8 bases. Germline V gene sequence: CDR1 MNHEY, CDR2 SVGAGI. V lost 5 bases to trimming and J lost 2 bases; unmatched junction nucleotides: 4. The CDR3 totals 15 residues. CDR3 residues: CASSGTGATNEKLFF. For the CDR3, the DNA is TGTGCCAGCAGTGGGACAGGAGCGACTAATGAAAAACTGTTTTTT.

V gene TRBV28 combines with J gene TRBJ1-5, with 7 bases fitting TRBD1. The CDR3 sequence is 14 residues long. CDR1 and CDR2 (germline): MDHEN, SYDVKM. V was clipped by 7 bases and J by 4 bases; unmatched bases: 7. CDR3 residues: CASKPTGTNQPQHF. The DNA of the CDR3 is TGTGCCAGCAAGCCGACAGGGACAAATCAGCCCCAGCATTTT.

The chain combines TRBV28 with TRBJ2-5, with 7 positions matching TRBD2. The end of the DNA fits TRBJ2-7 better, so the J call may be wrong. Looked up from germline, CDR1 is MDHEN and CDR2 is SYDVKM. The CDR3 has 14 amino acids. For the CDR3, the DNA is TGTGCCAGCAGGCGAAGCCTAGCGGTGTACGAGCAGTACTTC. This codes for CASRRSLAVYEQYF.

The chain links TRBV5-1 to TRBJ1-5, with TRBD1 identical over 8 bases. The trim removed 4 bases at V and 3 bases at J, leaving 6 bases unmatched. The CDR3 is 15 residues long. Germline V gives CDR1 SGHRS, CDR2 YFSETQ. The CDR3 DNA reads as TGCGCCAGCAGCATAGGGACAGGCAACAATCAGCCCCAGCATTTT. Its translation: CASSIGTGNNQPQHF.

This clone was detected once. The V and J genes are TRBV6-5 and TRBJ1-4; 9 bases are a match to TRBD1. The V gene end was trimmed by 7 bases and the J gene end by 8 bases; junction bases not matched to a gene: 8. Germline lookup yields CDR1 MNHEY and CDR2 SVGAGI. This CDR3 has 14 residues. The CDR3 DNA sequence: TGTGCCAGCAAACGGACAGGGGTGTTCGAAAAACTGTTTTTT. Translating gives CASKRTGVFEKLFF.

The chain joins TRBV7-9 to TRBJ2-1; a weak D match, TRBD1 (6 bases). Trimming cost V 0 bases and J 4 bases, with 13 bases left between them. The germline gives CDR1 SEHNR, CDR2 FQNEAQ (reference sequence). This CDR3 comprises 16 residues. The DNA for the CDR3 is TGTGCCAGCAGCTTAGCGGACAGAGCTACGTACAATGAGCAGTTCTTC. Protein: CASSLADRATYNEQFF.

This chain joins TRBV30 and TRBJ2-5, with a tentative D call TRBD2 (6 bases). V was shortened by 0 bases and J by 5 bases, with 16 bases between the two germline ends. This CDR3 has 15 residues. From germline, CDR1 is GTSNPN and CDR2 SVGIG (reference sequence). The CDR3 is CAWSVFGAGGETQYF. DNA for the CDR3: TGTGCCTGGAGTGTATTTGGGGCTGGAGGGGAGACCCAGTACTTC. Together with reference TRBV30 and TRBJ2-5, the CDR3 gives the full variable domain: SQTIHQWPATLVQPVGSPLSLECTVEGTSNPNLYWYRQAAGRGLQLLFYSVGIGQISSEVPQNLSASRPQDRQFILSSKKLLLSDSGFYLCAWSVFGAGGETQYFGPGTRLLVL.

The rearrangement links TRBV5-6 to TRBJ1-6; tentatively, D is TRBD1 (5 bases). Germline CDR1 is SGHDT and CDR2 is YYEEEE. V was clipped by 4 bases and J by 7 bases, with 12 bases between them. The CDR3 runs to 14 residues. The CDR3 DNA follows: TGTGCCAGCAGCGCACAGGATCGCAATTCACCCCTCCACTTT. Protein sequence: CASSAQDRNSPLHF.

This clone was counted a single time. The rearrangement uses TRBV5-6 and TRBJ2-5, with D maybe TRBD1 (5 bases). This CDR3 contains 15 residues. Germline CDR1 reads SGHDT; CDR2 reads YYEEEE. Between the trimmed V and J ends, which lost 0 bases and 4 bases, there was a span of 13 bases. CDR3 loop: CASSLVGLGPETQYF. CDR3 in DNA: TGTGCCAGCAGCTTGGTGGGTCTGGGGCCAGAGACCCAGTACTTC. The whole variable domain, filled in from reference TRBV5-6 and TRBJ2-5, reads DAGVTQSPTHLIKTRGQQVTLRCSPKSGHDTVSWYQQALGQGPQFIFQYYEEEERQRGNFPDRFSGHQFPNYSSELNVNALLLGDSALYLCASSLVGLGPETQYFGPGTRLLVL.

The chain joins TRBV5-1 to TRBJ2-6; no clear D gene. V was pared by 0 bases and J by 4 bases, with 11 bases between. Germline-derived CDR1 and CDR2 are SGHRS and YFSETQ. This CDR3 has 16 amino acids. CDR3: CASSLVSASGANVLTF. In DNA form, the CDR3 reads TGCGCCAGCAGCTTGGTGTCAGCGTCAGGGGCCAACGTCCTGACTTTC.

The V gene is TRBV4-1, the J gene TRBJ2-3, with a possible D match to TRBD2 (6 bases). Trimming removed 0 bases from V and 0 bases from J, with 10 bases in between. Germline CDR1 is MGHRA and CDR2 is YSYEKL. The CDR3 is 16 amino acids. CDR3: CASSQDFGGSTDTQYF. The CDR3 nucleotides are TGCGCCAGCAGCCAAGATTTTGGGGGGAGCACAGATACGCAGTATTTT.

This rearrangement joins TRBV5-1 to TRBJ1-1; tentatively, D is TRBD1 (6 bases). The CDR3 runs 18 residues. Germline lookup yields CDR1 SGHRS and CDR2 YFSETQ. Trimming shortened V by 0 bases and J by 1 base, and 19 bases separated the two germline ends. The CDR3, as DNA: TGCGCCAGCAGCTTGGTTGGATCTACAGGGAGAGGGAACACTGAAGCTTTCTTT. Translation gives CASSLVGSTGRGNTEAFF.

The V and J genes are TRBV5-5 and TRBJ1-4; D unresolved. The ends were cut back, 3 bases at V and 6 bases at J, with 18 bases in the middle. The CDR3 is made up of 16 amino acids. Germline V gives CDR1 SGHKS, CDR2 YYEKEE (reference sequence). The CDR3 DNA reads as TGTGCCAGCAGCTCCCGATATAGCAGGCGGGATGAAAAACTGTTTTTT. This translates into CASSSRYSRRDEKLFF.

The chain is built from TRBV6-1 and TRBJ1-2; no reliable D call. Per germline, CDR1 MNHNS and CDR2 SASEGT. V dropped 8 bases and J dropped 1 base, with 8 bases sitting between them. The CDR3 totals 12 residues. CDR3: CASFTYNYGYTF. The DNA of the CDR3 is TGTGCCAGCTTTACATATAACTATGGCTACACCTTC.

The chain uses TRBV6-6 and TRBJ1-5; the match to TRBD1 covers 7 bases. The V gene end was trimmed by 4 bases and the J gene end by 6 bases; junction bases not matched to a gene: 12. Germline CDR1 MNHNY, CDR2 SVGAGI (reference sequence). The CDR3 runs 16 residues. The CDR3 reads CASSLRDSTRGQPQHF. CDR3 sequence (DNA): TGTGCCAGCAGTTTGAGGGACAGTACTAGGGGTCAGCCCCAGCATTTT.

The chain carries TRBV6-6 and TRBJ2-5; the D gene is possibly TRBD1 (6 bases). V was cut by 7 bases and J by 0 bases, with 9 bases left in between. Germline-derived CDR1 and CDR2 are MNHNY and SVGAGI (reference sequence). The CDR3 runs 13 residues. CDR3 nucleotides: TGTGCCAGCAATCGACAGGACCAAGAGACCCAGTACTTC. Its translation is CASNRQDQETQYF.

The V and J genes are TRBV7-3 and TRBJ1-2; possible D gene TRBD1, 5 bases. Per the germline V gene, CDR1 is SGHTA and CDR2 is FQGTGA. Trimming stripped 5 bases from V and 8 bases from J, with 15 bases between. There are 13 residues in the CDR3. CDR3 nucleotides: TGTGCCAGCAGCCCCTCAGGGCGCGAGGGCTACACCTTC. Translation gives CASSPSGREGYTF.

CDR3: CASSQEWPPTDEQFF. CDR3 sequence (DNA): TGCGCCAGCAGCCAAGAGTGGCCTCCCACCGATGAGCAGTTCTTC. The chain is built from TRBV4-3 and TRBJ2-1; no definite D call. V lost 0 bases and J lost 8, with 14 bases in between. CDR1 is LGHNA, CDR2 YSLEER, per germline. CDR3 size: 15 residues.

The chain carries TRBV6-5 and TRBJ1-1; D ambiguous. CDR3 length: 13 amino acids. CDR1 is MNHEY, CDR2 SVGAGI, per germline. Trimming left V 7 bases short and J 1 base short, with 10 bases between. Here the CDR3 DNA reads TGTGCCAGCAACCGAGGGCCGAACACTGAAGCTTTCTTT. Translated: CASNRGPNTEAFF.

The chain recombines TRBV6-1 with TRBJ1-5, with D perhaps matching TRBD1 (5 bases). Trimming cost V 0 bases and J 0 bases, with 6 bases left between them. Germline V gives CDR1 MNHNS, CDR2 SASEGT. This CDR3 has 15 amino acids. CDR3 DNA: TGTGCCAGCAGTGAAGCACAGGATAGCAATCAGCCCCAGCATTTT. Its protein product is CASSEAQDSNQPQHF.

J is TRBJ2-7 and V is TRBV4-1; a weak D match, TRBD1 (6 bases). In germline, CDR1 is MGHRA, CDR2 YSYEKL. Deletions cut 0 bases from V and 1 base from J, with 13 bases between. The CDR3 runs 16 residues. The CDR3, as DNA: TGCGCCAGCAGCCAAGATCTGGGGACACGTTCCTACGAGCAGTACTTC. Translation gives CASSQDLGTRSYEQYF.

The chain employs TRBV7-3 and TRBJ2-7; 8 nucleotides match TRBD1. Germline lookup yields CDR1 SGHTA and CDR2 FQGTGA. The CDR3 is 15 amino acids. The ends lost 0 bases at V and 2 bases at J; junction bases unmatched: 3. The CDR3 coding sequence is TGTGCCAGCAGCTTAACCGGGACAGGAGCCTACGAGCAGTACTTC. It is translated as CASSLTGTGAYEQYF.

V and J are TRBV5-5 and TRBJ2-7; D remains unclear. V was pared by 0 bases and J by 5 bases, with 6 bases between. CDR1 and CDR2 from the germline V gene are SGHKS and YYEKEE (reference sequence). CDR3 size: 12 residues. The CDR3 bases are TGTGCCAGCAGCTTGGTAGAGAACGAGCAGTACTTC. Its protein is CASSLVENEQYF.

The chain carries TRBV10-3 and TRBJ2-7; a weak D match, TRBD2 (7 bases). This CDR3 has 14 amino acids. The V and J ends lost 6 bases and 2 bases respectively, with 14 bases between them. Germline V gives CDR1 ENHRY, CDR2 SYGVKD. The CDR3 DNA reads as TGTGCCATCAGCCGGGACGGGGGGCCCTACGAGCAGTACTTC. This translates into CAISRDGGPYEQYF.